One and the same sample provided the 9 T cell receptor beta chains below, sequenced in a study of blood T cell repertoires in COVID-19. Here immunoSEQ multiplex PCR was the method, and the copy in TCRdb shows in-frame clones only, minus some. The sample comprises some 65,000 clones, around 80% of which are singletons, and 9% to 10% rests with the top ten. The sample taken for sequencing was peripheral blood. Receptors were obtained from a human donor in a cohort sampled during active COVID-19.

The chain carries TRBV9 and TRBJ2-3, with TRBD2 identical over 7 bases. Germline-derived CDR1 and CDR2 are SGDLS and YYNGEE. V was pared by 0 bases and J by 0 bases, with 13 bases of the junction left unmatched. The CDR3 loop spans 19 amino acids. The CDR3 reads CASSVGWGGAGGSTDTQYF. DNA of the CDR3: TGTGCCAGCAGCGTAGGATGGGGGGGAGCCGGAGGGAGCACAGATACGCAGTATTTT.

This rearrangement joins TRBV27 to TRBJ1-5, with TRBD1 matching 7 bases. CDR1 and CDR2 (germline): MNHEY, SMNVEV (reference sequence). CDR3 length: 17 residues. The V gene end was trimmed by 2 bases and the J gene end by 6 bases; junction bases not matched to a gene: 13. In nucleotides, the CDR3 is TGTGCCAGCAGTTTAGACCCCAGAGGGGGCCATGGTCAGCCCCAGCATTTT. This encodes CASSLDPRGGHGQPQHF.

The rearrangement joins TRBV9 to TRBJ1-3; no definite D call. CDR1 is SGDLS, CDR2 YYNGEE, per germline. Trimming removed 2 bases at V and 0 bases at J, with 12 bases between. The CDR3 is made up of 16 amino acids. The CDR3 nucleotides are TGTGCCAGCAGCGTGGAGGGAACTTCCTCTGGAAACACCATATATTTT. As protein: CASSVEGTSSGNTIYF.

The genes are TRBV20-1 and TRBJ2-7; 13 positions agree with TRBD2. CDR1 and CDR2 (germline): DFQATT, SNEGSKA (reference sequence). The CDR3 is 18 residues long. J was trimmed by 7 bases and V by 3 bases; bases with no gene match: 18. The CDR3 DNA follows: TGCAGTGCTAGTATACTAGGTGGTACTAGCGGGAGGGCGGGGGAGCAGTACTTC. Translation gives CSASILGGTSGRAGEQYF.

The genes are TRBV19 and TRBJ2-4, with 8 bases fitting TRBD2. Germline trimming cut 3 bases from V and 5 bases from J; bases unmatched to any gene: 9. This CDR3 contains 16 residues. Germline-derived CDR1 and CDR2 are LNHDA and SQIVND (reference sequence). CDR3 DNA sequence: TGTGCCAGTAGTATGCCGGGGGGGCTGTTGGAAAACATTCAGTACTTC. This codes for CASSMPGGLLENIQYF.

The V call is TRBV4-3, the J call TRBJ2-7; tentative D call: TRBD1 (5 bases). CDR3 length: 13 residues. Trimming took off 0 bases at V and 5 bases at J, with 8 bases between the two ends. From germline, CDR1 is LGHNA and CDR2 YSLEER. The CDR3 loop is CASSQDRAHEQYF. DNA for the CDR3: TGCGCCAGCAGCCAAGACAGGGCGCACGAGCAGTACTTC.

The chain combines TRBV29-1 with TRBJ1-4, with D maybe TRBD1 (6 bases). This CDR3 comprises 14 residues. V was pared by 0 bases and J by 8 bases, with 13 bases between. CDR1 and CDR2 (germline): SQVTM, ANQGSEA. CDR3 bases: TGCAGCGTTGAAGATGGGGGGGGCAGGGAAAAACTGTTTTTT. Translation gives CSVEDGGGREKLFF.

The J gene is TRBJ2-2, the V gene TRBV11-1, with 9 bases aligning to TRBD1. This CDR3 comprises 16 residues. In germline, CDR1 is SGHAT, CDR2 FQDESV (reference sequence). J gave up 4 bases and V 4 bases, and 7 bases lay outside the gene matches. In DNA form, the CDR3 reads TGTGCCAGCAGCTCGGGACAGGGACGGGGCACCGGGGAGCTGTTTTTT. Protein product: CASSSGQGRGTGELFF.

This clone came up a few times. The chain has TRBV2 and TRBJ1-6; D might be TRBD1 (5 bases). Trimming left V 2 bases short and J 12 bases short, with 11 bases between. The CDR3 is 13 residues long. Germline V gene data show CDR1 as SNHLY and CDR2 as FYNNEI. The CDR3 bases are TGTGCCAGCAGTGAAAGGGGTCCTGAACCCCTCCACTTT. Translated, it gives CASSERGPEPLHF.